The 21 T cell receptor beta chains below come from one sample, sequenced in a study of regulatory T cells in long-lasting Graves disease (dated by TCRdb to about 2021). Libraries were made using multiplex PCR. Sequencing took place on an Illumina HiSeq 4000. To build TCR beta libraries, CDR3 regions were amplified by Arm-PCR using iRepertoire HTBI primers. TCRdb trimmed the raw reads at Q25, called clones with MiXCR and kept productive beta chains. CDR3 protein duplicates are merged, each entry listing the most common genes and DNA. In this sample the table shows about 660,000 distinct CDR3 sequences, 25% to 35% of which occur a single time. The ten largest clones take up around 42% of the sample. The sample's time point label, in plain terms: persistent/refractory GD, antithyroid drugs over 5 years with positive TRAb. For both TCR sequencing and RNA sequencing, RNA was extracted from PBMCs using TRIzol.

The specimen comprised peripheral blood mononuclear cells (PBMCs), sampled when the disease was refractory, from a patient treated with antithyroid drugs. Source of these receptors: a female donor with Graves disease.

This clonotype came up a few times. In DNA form, the CDR3 reads TGCAGTGCTTCCGACAGTTCCCCGCGTCGCTACGAGCAGTACTTC. Its protein product is CSASDSSPRRYEQYF. The chain recombines TRBV20-1 with TRBJ2-7, with D maybe TRBD1 (5 bases). This CDR3 has 15 amino acids. Germline lookup yields CDR1 DFQATT and CDR2 SNEGSKA (reference sequence). V lost 5 bases and J lost 3, with 20 bases in between.

Only a few counts were recorded for this clonotype. The chain combines TRBV28 with TRBJ1-4; a weak D match, TRBD1 (6 bases). Germline V gene lookup returns CDR1 MDHEN and CDR2 SYDVKM. Trimming left V 5 bases short and J 8 bases short, with 18 bases between. The CDR3 contains 15 residues. The CDR3 DNA reads TGTGCCAGCAGTATACAGGGTCTAGGCAAGGAAAAACTGTTTTTT. Protein: CASSIQGLGKEKLFF.

The rearrangement links TRBV20-1 to TRBJ2-3; unclear D gene. The ends were cut back, 6 bases at V and 4 bases at J, with 5 bases in the middle. Germline V CDR1 and CDR2: DFQATT, SNEGSKA (reference sequence). CDR3 size: 10 residues. CDR3: CSASPDTQYF. The CDR3, as DNA: TGCAGTGCCTCTCCAGATACGCAGTATTTT.

This rearrangement joins TRBV18 to TRBJ1-2; a possible D gene is TRBD1 (6 bases). Germline V CDR1 and CDR2: KGHSH, LQKENI. Trimming took off 1 base at V and 5 bases at J, with 8 bases between the two ends. CDR3 size: 13 residues. CDR3 sequence: CASSPRDIYGYTF. Here the CDR3 DNA reads TGTGCCAGCTCACCACGGGACATTTATGGCTACACCTTC. Full variable domain (remainder filled in from reference TRBV18 and TRBJ1-2): NAGVMQNPRHLVRRRGQEARLRCSPMKGHSHVYWYRQLPEEGLKFMVYLQKENIIDESGMPKERFSAEFPKEGPSILRIQQVVRGDSAAYFCASSPRDIYGYTFGSGTRLTVV.

This clonotype was detected ten times or more. This chain joins TRBV6-1 and TRBJ1-5, with TRBD1 matching over 7 bases. The V gene end was trimmed by 8 bases and the J gene end by 1 base; junction bases not matched to a gene: 11. This CDR3 has 16 amino acids. The V gene's germline CDR1 is MNHNS and CDR2 SASEGT. The CDR3 here is CASGETGYPSNQPQHF. The CDR3 nucleotides read TGTGCCAGCGGAGAGACAGGGTATCCAAGCAATCAGCCCCAGCATTTT.

This clonotype was counted a few times. The chain employs TRBV28 and TRBJ1-2; tentative D call: TRBD1 (6 bases). This CDR3 region has 14 residues. Germline CDR1 and CDR2: MDHEN and SYDVKM. Deletions cut 8 bases from V and 8 bases from J, with 21 bases between. CDR3 bases: TGTGCCAGCGGGTCTAGGGGGGGAAGTGGAGGCTACACCTTC. It translates to CASGSRGGSGGYTF.

This clonotype occurred a few times. V and J are TRBV20-1 and TRBJ1-5; no clear D gene. The CDR3 loop spans 18 amino acids. The V and J ends lost 0 bases and 0 bases respectively, with 18 bases between them. Germline loops: CDR1 DFQATT, CDR2 SNEGSKA (reference sequence). Written as DNA, the CDR3 is TGCAGTGCTAGAGATCTGAAGGGTGGGGTTTATAGCAATCAGCCCCAGCATTTT. Encoded protein: CSARDLKGGVYSNQPQHF.

The rearrangement joins TRBV7-2 to TRBJ1-1; a possible D gene is TRBD1 (6 bases). V lost 3 bases to trimming and J lost 4 bases, with 12 bases between them. The CDR3 is 14 residues long. In germline, CDR1 is SGHTA, CDR2 FQGNSA. The CDR3 DNA is TGTGCCAGCAGCTTGGACAGTTCTGGCACTGAAGCTTTCTTT. This gives the protein CASSLDSSGTEAFF.

This clonotype has a handful of counts. The chain uses TRBV20-1 and TRBJ1-5; no definite D call. CDR3 length equals 15 residues. CDR1 is DFQATT and CDR2 is SNEGSKA in the germline V gene (reference sequence). V gave up 2 bases and J gave up 0 bases, with 11 bases separating them. CDR3 amino acids: CSARYSYDSNQPQHF. CDR3 in DNA: TGCAGTGCTAGATACAGCTACGATAGCAATCAGCCCCAGCATTTT.

The CDR3, as DNA: TGTGCCAGCAGTTCCCGGACTAGCGTTGGCACCGGGGAGCTGTTTTTT. It yields the protein CASSSRTSVGTGELFF. The chain couples TRBV27 to TRBJ2-2; TRBD2 matches 9 bases. This CDR3 has 16 amino acids. V lost 4 bases, J lost 4 bases, and 7 bases stayed unmatched. CDR1 is MNHEY and CDR2 is SMNVEV in the germline V gene (reference sequence).

CDR3 in amino acids: CASSLALTGERSSGYTF. The CDR3 coding sequence is TGTGCCAGCAGCTTAGCGCTAACGGGGGAAAGGTCTAGTGGCTACACCTTC. J is TRBJ1-2 and V is TRBV7-9, with D perhaps TRBD1 (5 bases). This CDR3 has 17 residues. The V gene's germline CDR1 is SEHNR and CDR2 FQNEAQ (reference sequence). The germline V and J ends were trimmed by 0 bases and 7 bases, with 21 bases remaining between them.

The chain links TRBV9 to TRBJ2-7, with TRBD1 matching over 10 bases. CDR3 length equals 16 residues. V lost 0 bases to trimming and J lost 2 bases; unmatched junction nucleotides: 5. The germline V gene encodes CDR1 SGDLS and CDR2 YYNGEE. The CDR3 reads CASSVAPGQGTYEQYF. CDR3 nucleotides: TGTGCCAGCAGCGTAGCACCGGGACAGGGGACCTACGAGCAGTACTTC.

A few counts support this clonotype. The V and J genes are TRBV11-2 and TRBJ2-7; D may be TRBD2 (6 bases). CDR3 size: 17 residues. The ends were cut back, 0 bases at V and 3 bases at J, with 18 bases in the middle. Per the germline V gene, CDR1 is SGHAT and CDR2 is FQNNGV. CDR3 residues: CASSLDSGRDASYEQYF. CDR3 bases: TGTGCCAGCAGCTTAGATAGCGGTCGGGACGCGAGCTACGAGCAGTACTTC.

The chain is built from TRBV5-1 and TRBJ1-1, with 8 nucleotides matching TRBD1. V lost 4 bases and J lost 7; bases outside the gene matches: 9. CDR3 length: 14 residues. CDR1 is SGHRS, CDR2 YFSETQ, per germline. The CDR3 here is CASSIGQGRIEAFF. The CDR3 region has the DNA TGCGCCAGCAGCATTGGACAGGGACGAATTGAAGCTTTCTTT.

This clonotype came up a few times. The V gene is TRBV2, the J gene TRBJ1-1; 8 bases align to TRBD1. With V trimmed by 8 bases and J by 10 bases, 6 bases remained unmatched. Germline lookup yields CDR1 SNHLY and CDR2 FYNNEI. The CDR3 spans 11 residues. For the CDR3, the DNA is TGTGCCAGCGGACGACAGGGGCGAGCTTTCTTT. Translating it yields CASGRQGRAFF. Full variable domain (missing parts from reference TRBV2 and TRBJ1-1): EPEVTQTPSHQVTQMGQEVILRCVPISNHLYFYWYRQILGQKVEFLVSFYNNEISEKSEIFDDQFSVERPDGSNFTLKIRSTKLEDSAMYFCASGRQGRAFFGQGTRLTVV.

The chain combines TRBV12-3 or TRBV12-4 with TRBJ1-1, with D tentatively TRBD1 (6 bases). V was trimmed by 6 bases and J by 6 bases, leaving 17 bases between them. This CDR3 spans 14 amino acids. Here the CDR3 DNA reads TGTGCCAGCAGCCGTTCAGGGGAGGTGGCTGAAGCTTTCTTT. This codes for CASSRSGEVAEAFF.

This clonotype was detected many times. This chain links TRBV19 with TRBJ2-7; TRBD1 aligns across 8 bases. Germline CDR1 is LNHDA and CDR2 is SQIVND (reference sequence). The J segment lost 3 bases and the V segment lost 6 bases, leaving 4 bases of the junction unmatched. This CDR3 is built from 13 residues. The CDR3 reads CASSRTGIYEQYF. DNA of the CDR3: TGTGCCAGTAGCCGGACAGGGATCTACGAGCAGTACTTC.

The chain combines TRBV28 with TRBJ2-7; D perhaps matches TRBD1 (5 bases). Germline-derived CDR1 and CDR2 are MDHEN and SYDVKM. This CDR3 is built from 14 residues. V was clipped by 3 bases and J by 1 base, with 10 bases between them. DNA for the CDR3: TGTGCCAGCAGTTTCGTCAGGGCGTCCTACGAGCAGTACTTC. Translated, it gives CASSFVRASYEQYF.

This sequence joins TRBV6-1 and TRBJ2-7; D is tentatively TRBD1 or TRBD2 (7 bases each). Germline V gives CDR1 MNHNS, CDR2 SASEGT. The CDR3 loop spans 13 amino acids. Trimming took 2 bases from V and 7 from J, leaving 12 bases between them. The CDR3 coding sequence is TGTGCCAGCAGTGAAATTCAGGGGGGGGAGCAGTACTTC. This codes for CASSEIQGGEQYF.

As to this clonotype: The conserved phenylalanine or tryptophan normally closing the CDR3 is absent here, so this likely arose from a read error. J is TRBJ2-7 and V is TRBV19; 10 nucleotides agree with TRBD1. Germline V gene data show CDR1 as LNHDA and CDR2 as SQIVND (reference sequence). The CDR3 consists of 15 residues. After removal of 0 bases from V and 2 bases from J, the junction contained 1 base not matched to a gene. The CDR3 nucleotides are TGTGCCAGTAGTATAGACGGGACAGGGGCCTACGAGCAGTACCTC. It specifies CASSIDGTGAYEQYL.

This clonotype was recorded a few times. The V gene is TRBV12-3 or TRBV12-4, the J gene TRBJ1-3; 7 bases are shared with TRBD1. V lost 6 bases, J lost 3 bases, and 20 bases stayed unmatched. The length of the CDR3 is 19 residues. CDR3 amino acids: CASSPWGRQVRQGGNTIYF. The DNA for the CDR3 is TGTGCCAGCAGCCCCTGGGGGCGACAGGTTCGACAGGGTGGAAACACCATATATTTT.